This passage covers 29 T cell receptor beta chains from one sample sequenced in a study of blood T cell repertoires in COVID-19 (dated by TCRdb to between 2020 and 2021). The method was the immunoSEQ multiplex PCR assay. Sourced from immuneACCESS, this table was stored by TCRdb with only in-frame sequences that have V and J called. A share of the clones is absent; for the studies checked, an unresolved V gene accounts for under half, and the remainder has no known explanation. Counted in this sample were more than 200,000 clones; roughly 80% of them appeared once. Of the sample, more than 9% is held by the ten largest clones. Input material: peripheral blood. The source is a woman of 80 years or more with acute or convalescent COVID-19.

The chain links TRBV30 to TRBJ2-5, with D hard to call. Germline CDR1 and CDR2: GTSNPN and SVGIG (reference sequence). Trimming cost V 4 bases and J 5 bases, with 8 bases left between them. This CDR3 region has 11 residues. CDR3 DNA sequence: TGTGCCTGGATCGTCTTTGAGACCCAGTACTTC. Protein sequence: CAWIVFETQYF. Variable domain in full (rest from reference TRBV30 and TRBJ2-5): SQTIHQWPATLVQPVGSPLSLECTVEGTSNPNLYWYRQAAGRGLQLLFYSVGIGQISSEVPQNLSASRPQDRQFILSSKKLLLSDSGFYLCAWIVFETQYFGPGTRLLVL.

The chain employs TRBV11-2 and TRBJ2-7; perhaps TRBD2 as D (6 bases). The V end lost 0 bases, the J end lost 4 bases, and 13 bases lay between the germline ends. Looked up from germline, CDR1 is SGHAT and CDR2 is FQNNGV. CDR3 length equals 15 residues. CDR3 region: CASSLDPAGSYEQYF. The CDR3 region has the DNA TGTGCCAGCAGCTTAGATCCGGCGGGATCTTACGAGCAGTACTTC.

The V gene is TRBV5-1, the J gene TRBJ2-7; D may be TRBD2 (6 bases). The V gene's germline CDR1 is SGHRS and CDR2 YFSETQ. V lost 4 bases and J 3 bases, leaving 20 bases between the germline ends. The length of the CDR3 is 16 residues. The CDR3 spells CASSTAYGGTSYEQYF. The CDR3 bases are TGCGCCAGCAGCACTGCCTACGGCGGGACGAGCTACGAGCAGTACTTC.

The chain is built from TRBV7-2 and TRBJ2-7; 13 positions agree with TRBD2. The CDR3 is 16 residues long. The germline V gene encodes CDR1 SGHTA and CDR2 FQGNSA. After removal of 5 bases from V and 4 bases from J, the junction contained 8 bases not matched to a gene. The CDR3 DNA reads TGTGCCAGCAGCCCACAAAGACTAGCGGGAGGTTACGAGCAGTACTTC. This codes for CASSPQRLAGGYEQYF.

The chain employs TRBV4-1 and TRBJ2-7, with 7 bases identical to TRBD1. Trimming cost V 1 base and J 2 bases; bases outside gene matches: 5. The CDR3 length is 15 residues. Per germline, CDR1 MGHRA and CDR2 YSYEKL. The CDR3 reads CASSQGDRAAYEQYF. The CDR3 DNA reads TGCGCCAGCAGCCAAGGCGACAGGGCGGCCTACGAGCAGTACTTC.

The V gene is TRBV9, the J gene TRBJ2-7; 10 bases are a match to TRBD2. This CDR3 contains 15 residues. The V gene's germline CDR1 is SGDLS and CDR2 YYNGEE. J lost 1 base, V lost 2 bases, and 3 bases had no gene match. CDR3: CASSVLAGASYEQYF. CDR3 DNA sequence: TGTGCCAGCAGCGTCCTAGCGGGAGCGTCCTACGAGCAGTACTTC. The complete variable domain, with remaining parts taken from reference TRBV9 and TRBJ2-7, reads DSGVTQTPKHLITATGQRVTLRCSPRSGDLSVYWYQQSLDQGLQFLIQYYNGEERAKGNILERFSAQQFPDLHSELNLSSLELGDSALYFCASSVLAGASYEQYFGPGTRLTVT.

This CDR3 is CASSSRGVEKLFF. The CDR3 bases are TGTGCCAGCAGTTCCAGGGGAGTAGAAAAACTGTTTTTT. J is TRBJ1-4 and V is TRBV11-3; TRBD1 is a possible D gene (6 bases). The CDR3 extends over 13 amino acids. Trimming took off 6 bases at V and 8 bases at J, with 13 bases between the two ends. Looked up from germline, CDR1 is SGHNT and CDR2 is YENEEA.

This clone was counted once. Here the CDR3 reads CASSPRTGSGNTIYF. Written as DNA, the CDR3 is TGTGCCAGCAGTCCTAGGACAGGCTCTGGAAACACCATATATTTT. This chain links TRBV7-2 with TRBJ1-3; 7 positions match TRBD1. The CDR3 loop spans 15 amino acids. Germline CDR1 is SGHTA and CDR2 is FQGNSA. J was trimmed by 0 bases and V by 6 bases; bases with no gene match: 5. The entire variable domain, with the rest obtained from reference TRBV7-2 and TRBJ1-3, is as follows: GAGVSQSPSNKVTEKGKDVELRCDPISGHTALYWYRQSLGQGLEFLIYFQGNSAPDKSGLPSDRFSAERTGGSVSTLTIQRTQQEDSAVYLCASSPRTGSGNTIYFGEGSWLTVV.

This chain connects TRBV19 to TRBJ1-1; D not resolved. The CDR3 length is 13 residues. Trimming took 5 bases from V and 1 from J, leaving 8 bases between them. In germline, CDR1 is LNHDA, CDR2 SQIVND (reference sequence). The CDR3 DNA sequence: TGTGCCAGTAGTCCAACACCGAACACTGAAGCTTTCTTT. As protein: CASSPTPNTEAFF.

The chain joins TRBV19 to TRBJ1-4; perhaps TRBD1 as D (5 bases). The CDR3 is made up of 15 amino acids. CDR1 and CDR2 from the germline V gene are LNHDA and SQIVND (reference sequence). V was shortened by 6 bases and J by 5 bases, with 16 bases between the two germline ends. The CDR3 is CASRTPGRENEKLFF. The CDR3 DNA is TGTGCCAGTAGGACCCCGGGACGGGAGAATGAAAAACTGTTTTTT.

This clone was seen a few times. The chain recombines TRBV7-2 with TRBJ2-5; TRBD2 matches at 11 bases. The CDR3 spans 16 residues. CDR1 is SGHTA and CDR2 is FQGNSA in the germline V gene. The V and J ends lost 5 bases and 0 bases, in that order; junction bases with no gene match: 5. CDR3 DNA: TGTGCCAGCAGCCTAACTAGCGGGAGAAACCAAGAGACCCAGTACTTC. The encoded protein is CASSLTSGRNQETQYF.

The J gene is TRBJ2-1, the V gene TRBV11-2; 11 nucleotides agree with TRBD2. J was trimmed by 8 bases and V by 6 bases; bases with no gene match: 6. The CDR3 runs to 14 residues. CDR1 and CDR2 from the germline V gene are SGHAT and FQNNGV. The CDR3, as DNA: TGTGCCAGCAGTTGGGCTAGCGGGGGGTATGAGCAGTTCTTC. Encoded protein: CASSWASGGYEQFF.

The rearrangement links TRBV7-2 to TRBJ2-6, with 8 positions matching TRBD1. The J segment lost 0 bases and the V segment lost 0 bases, leaving 7 bases of the junction unmatched. CDR3 size: 19 residues. Germline lookup yields CDR1 SGHTA and CDR2 FQGNSA. The CDR3 protein is CASSLAGQGAPSGANVLTF. CDR3 sequence (DNA): TGTGCCAGCAGCTTAGCGGGGCAGGGGGCTCCCTCTGGGGCCAACGTCCTGACTTTC.

This clone was seen more than once but under ten times. V usage is TRBV4-3 and J usage is TRBJ2-1; TRBD1 matches 8 bases. There are 15 residues in the CDR3. The germline V gene encodes CDR1 LGHNA and CDR2 YSLEER. The J segment lost 12 bases and the V segment lost 0 bases, leaving 10 bases of the junction unmatched. CDR3: CASSQDMDRVEGQFF. The CDR3 DNA reads TGCGCCAGCAGCCAAGACATGGACAGGGTGGAGGGGCAGTTCTTC.

The J gene is TRBJ1-2, the V gene TRBV29-1; D is uncertain. The CDR3 is made up of 13 amino acids. Between the trimmed V and J ends, which lost 4 bases and 4 bases, there was a span of 13 bases. CDR1 is SQVTM and CDR2 is ANQGSEA in the germline V gene. CDR3 protein: CSVGHQQFYGYTF. The DNA for the CDR3 is TGCAGCGTTGGACATCAACAGTTCTATGGCTACACCTTC.

The chain has TRBV18 and TRBJ2-7, with D possibly matching TRBD2 (6 bases). This CDR3 is built from 14 residues. Germline V gene data show CDR1 as KGHSH and CDR2 as LQKENI. The germline V and J ends were trimmed by 3 bases and 3 bases, with 12 bases remaining between them. The CDR3 spells CASSPGGRFYEQYF. CDR3 coding DNA: TGTGCCAGCTCACCGGGAGGACGGTTCTACGAGCAGTACTTC.

The chain carries TRBV6-8 and TRBJ2-1; 7 bases line up with TRBD1. The CDR3 is made up of 17 amino acids. Germline V CDR1 and CDR2: MNHGY, SAAAGT. V shed 7 bases and J 0 bases; nucleotides not matched to a gene: 12. CDR3 sequence: CASTILGWDSSYNEQFF. For the CDR3, the DNA is TGTGCCAGCACCATCCTGGGCTGGGACAGCTCCTACAATGAGCAGTTCTTC.

V gene TRBV10-1 combines with J gene TRBJ2-5; 7 bases align to TRBD2. The CDR3 is 14 amino acids. J lost 5 bases, V lost 0 bases, and 3 bases had no gene match. CDR1 and CDR2 (germline): WNHNN, SYGVQD (reference sequence). The CDR3 region is CASSESTSPETQYF. In DNA, the CDR3 is TGCGCCAGCAGTGAGTCGACTAGCCCTGAGACCCAGTACTTC.

This clone showed up just a few times. V is TRBV2 and J is TRBJ1-4, with D perhaps TRBD1 (5 bases). In germline, CDR1 is SNHLY, CDR2 FYNNEI. V was cut by 6 bases and J by 0 bases, with 17 bases left in between. CDR3 length: 17 residues. The CDR3 region is CASSPLFGGATNEKLFF. The DNA for the CDR3 is TGTGCCAGCAGCCCTTTGTTTGGGGGGGCAACTAATGAAAAACTGTTTTTT.

V usage is TRBV5-1 and J usage is TRBJ2-7; 11 positions agree with TRBD2. CDR1 is SGHRS and CDR2 is YFSETQ in the germline V gene. The V gene end was trimmed by 2 bases and the J gene end by 5 bases; junction bases not matched to a gene: 3. The CDR3 loop spans 14 amino acids. The CDR3 spells CASSFTSGSDEQYF. The CDR3 coding sequence is TGCGCCAGCAGCTTTACTAGCGGGAGCGACGAGCAGTACTTC.

The chain couples TRBV11-2 to TRBJ1-2; possible D gene TRBD1, 6 bases. Trimming pared 6 bases from V and 3 bases from J, leaving 23 bases between. Germline V gives CDR1 SGHAT, CDR2 FQNNGV. CDR3 size: 17 residues. CDR3: CASSSWGVGGDDYGYTF. DNA of the CDR3: TGTGCCAGCAGTTCATGGGGAGTAGGGGGAGATGACTATGGCTACACCTTC.

This chain connects TRBV28 to TRBJ1-5; 7 nucleotides match TRBD1. CDR1 is MDHEN and CDR2 is SYDVKM in the germline V gene. V lost 4 bases, J lost 0 bases, and 3 bases stayed unmatched. CDR3 size: 15 residues. The CDR3 is CASSWGTVSNQPQHF. Here the CDR3 DNA reads TGTGCCAGCAGTTGGGGGACAGTTAGCAATCAGCCCCAGCATTTT.

The rearrangement uses TRBV19 and TRBJ1-6; D possibly corresponds to TRBD1 (6 bases). Germline V CDR1 and CDR2: LNHDA, SQIVND (reference sequence). This CDR3 is 14 amino acids long. Trimming removed 4 bases at V and 9 bases at J, with 13 bases between. DNA for the CDR3: TGTGCCAGTAGTACCGGGACACAGGGTTCACCCCTCCACTTT. This translates into CASSTGTQGSPLHF. Complete variable domain (other parts from reference TRBV19 and TRBJ1-6): DGGITQSPKYLFRKEGQNVTLSCEQNLNHDAMYWYRQDPGQGLRLIYYSQIVNDFQKGDIAEGYSVSREKKESFPLTVTSAQKNPTAFYLCASSTGTQGSPLHFGNGTRLTVT.

The rearrangement uses TRBV6-5 and TRBJ2-7; possible D gene TRBD1, 6 bases. CDR3 length: 15 amino acids. V lost 6 bases and J lost 2, with 17 bases in between. Germline values: CDR1 MNHEY, CDR2 SVGAGI. The CDR3 sequence is CASSASQGLAYEQYF. In DNA, the CDR3 is TGTGCCAGCAGCGCGAGTCAGGGGTTGGCCTACGAGCAGTACTTC.

The chain combines TRBV5-1 with TRBJ2-7; 9 bases are shared with TRBD1. The CDR3 length is 14 residues. Germline CDR1 reads SGHRS; CDR2 reads YFSETQ. The V segment lost 3 bases and the J segment 1 base; nucleotides outside the gene matches: 2. DNA of the CDR3: TGCGCCAGCAGCTGGGGACAGGGTTCCTACGAGCAGTACTTC. Translated: CASSWGQGSYEQYF.

The chain combines TRBV2 with TRBJ2-2, with 8 nucleotides matching TRBD2. Germline V gene sequence: CDR1 SNHLY, CDR2 FYNNEI. V shed 6 bases, J shed 4 bases, and the junction held 7 bases outside the gene matches. The CDR3 extends over 15 amino acids. The chain's CDR3 is CASRTGGVATGELFF. The DNA of the CDR3 is TGTGCCAGCAGGACGGGGGGGGTGGCCACCGGGGAGCTGTTTTTT. Drawing the rest from reference TRBV2 and TRBJ2-2, the complete variable domain is EPEVTQTPSHQVTQMGQEVILRCVPISNHLYFYWYRQILGQKVEFLVSFYNNEISEKSEIFDDQFSVERPDGSNFTLKIRSTKLEDSAMYFCASRTGGVATGELFFGEGSRLTVL.

The V gene is TRBV9, the J gene TRBJ1-2, with TRBD1 matching over 7 bases. This CDR3 spans 16 amino acids. Germline-derived CDR1 and CDR2 are SGDLS and YYNGEE. After removal of 0 bases from V and 0 bases from J, the junction contained 5 bases not matched to a gene. CDR3 DNA sequence: TGTGCCAGCAGCGTAGGGACCGGACAGGCTAACTATGGCTACACCTTC. This translates into CASSVGTGQANYGYTF.

V is TRBV28 and J is TRBJ2-7; D remains ambiguous. Looked up from germline, CDR1 is MDHEN and CDR2 is SYDVKM. The CDR3 sequence is 15 residues long. Trimming pared 8 bases from V and 0 bases from J, leaving 17 bases between. As DNA, the CDR3 is TGTGCCAGCCAGACCCCAGGTGCCCTCTCCTACGAGCAGTACTTC. Protein: CASQTPGALSYEQYF.

The sample holds a few counts of this clone. The V gene is TRBV7-2, the J gene TRBJ1-2, with TRBD1 matching 7 bases. With V trimmed by 5 bases and J by 5 bases, 11 bases remained unmatched. The length of the CDR3 is 15 residues. Per the germline V gene, CDR1 is SGHTA and CDR2 is FQGNSA. The CDR3 sequence is CASSTGTVWGYGYTF. The CDR3 nucleotides read TGTGCCAGCAGCACTGGGACAGTTTGGGGGTATGGCTACACCTTC.